This T cell receptor (beta chain) was profiled in a study of cytomegalovirus exposure and HLA in healthy donors. Overall study findings and caveats: In vitro, three CMV-associated chains proved specific for CMV antigens.

On this clone itself: Antigen specificity is unknown.

It was with 60 Vbeta and 13 Jbeta primers that the PCR ran. Authors' data handling: A later analysis tallied about 80 million unique TCR beta chains, approximately 11 million of them shared. TCRdb keeps only in-frame clones here, not all; method: immunoSEQ multiplex PCR. D and trimming were read from the DNA, whereas the V and J calls and clone size are those reported in that table. This repertoire shows 130,000 to 150,000 clones, 76% found once; its top ten account for 3.9%. The CDR3 totals 14 residues. Sequenced sample: PBMCs. The sequence was obtained from a man aged 18 to 29 in good health and CMV-seronegative. The chain uses TRBV12-2 and TRBJ2-4; TRBD2, as called in the table, went unchecked against the DNA. TRBV12-2 is listed as a pseudogene. The CDR3 bases are TGTGCAAGTAGGGGGACTAGCTCTTTAAACATTCAGTACTTC. It specifies CASRGTSSLNIQYF.